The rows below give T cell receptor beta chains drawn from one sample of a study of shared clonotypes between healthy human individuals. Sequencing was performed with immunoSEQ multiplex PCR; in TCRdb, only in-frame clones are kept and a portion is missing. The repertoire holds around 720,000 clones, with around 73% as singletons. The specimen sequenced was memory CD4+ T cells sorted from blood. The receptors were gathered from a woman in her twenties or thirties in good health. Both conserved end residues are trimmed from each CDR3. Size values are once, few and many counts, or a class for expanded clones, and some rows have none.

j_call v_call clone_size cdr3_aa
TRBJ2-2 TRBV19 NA ASRRGRTGANTGELF
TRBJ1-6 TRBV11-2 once ASSLGGGPGNSPLH
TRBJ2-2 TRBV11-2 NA ASSRTGTSNTGELF
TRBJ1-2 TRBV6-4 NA ASRETRTGYGYT
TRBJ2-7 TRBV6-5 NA ASSYSPPGTGEEQY
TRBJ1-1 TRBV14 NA ASSKTGLNTEAF
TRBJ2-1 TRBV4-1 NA ASSHGSSGTSGSEQF
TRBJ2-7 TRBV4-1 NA ASSQGDRLAYEQY
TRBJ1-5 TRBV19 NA ASSSSEQGRRH
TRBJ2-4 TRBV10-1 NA ASSVDRTKNIQY
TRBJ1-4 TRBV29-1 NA SVGRQANEKLF
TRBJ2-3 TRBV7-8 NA ATGLPYEQY
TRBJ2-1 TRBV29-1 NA SVQLAGDNEQF
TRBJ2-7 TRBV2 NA ASSQPRTGIFSYEQY
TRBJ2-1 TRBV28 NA ASSLYRGYPSSYNEQF
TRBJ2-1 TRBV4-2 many ASSQDESSRPPNEQF
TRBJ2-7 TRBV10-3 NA AISDILKRGTYEQY
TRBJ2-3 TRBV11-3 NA ASSLRGRNTDTQY
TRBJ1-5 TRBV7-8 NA ASSPSRSYGNQPQH
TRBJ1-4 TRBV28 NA ASSSIFTGATNEKLF
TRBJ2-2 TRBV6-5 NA ASMREANTGELF
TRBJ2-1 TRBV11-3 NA ASTPDSSYNEQF
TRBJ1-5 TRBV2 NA ASSERSGNQPQH
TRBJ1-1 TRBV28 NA ASSSVVPGNTEAF
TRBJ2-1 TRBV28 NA ASSLFSGTGKEF
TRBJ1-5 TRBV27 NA ASSPAGQPQH
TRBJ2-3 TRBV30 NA AWKPGTVTDTQY
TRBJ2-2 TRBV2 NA ASSRQGGTGELF
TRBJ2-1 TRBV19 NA ASRAGTGGENEQF
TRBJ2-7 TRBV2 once ASSEDSGGPWEQY
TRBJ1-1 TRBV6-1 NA ALLMNTEAF
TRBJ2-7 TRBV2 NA ASRDPGTPVLKQY
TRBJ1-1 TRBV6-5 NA ASSYNRDLNTEAF
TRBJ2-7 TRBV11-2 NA ASSLGRGRSSYEQY
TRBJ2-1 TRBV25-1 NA ASSESTSRSYNEQF
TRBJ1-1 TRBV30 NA AWSDRLRTEAF
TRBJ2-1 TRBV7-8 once ASSSRAGTSGRRGNEQF
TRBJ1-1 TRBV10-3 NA ATVNLGNTEAF
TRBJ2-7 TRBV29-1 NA SVAGGSYEQY
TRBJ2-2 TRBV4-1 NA ASSQDWRNTGELF
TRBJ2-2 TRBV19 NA AIGGPGNTGELF
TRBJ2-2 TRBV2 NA ASSEWTSVGELF
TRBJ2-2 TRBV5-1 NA ASRITSGRAYTGELF
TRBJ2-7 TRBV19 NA ASSIRSTSREQY
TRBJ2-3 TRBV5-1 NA ASSSTSGSGTDTQY
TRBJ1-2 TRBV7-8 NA ASSKDRGVNYGYT
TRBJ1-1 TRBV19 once ASSITAQTEAF
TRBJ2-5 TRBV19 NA ASSPGQGAFETQY
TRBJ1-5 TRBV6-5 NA ASREGGGLNQPQH